A selection of T cell receptor beta chains follows, all from one sample in a study of CD8+CD57+ T cells in acquired aplastic anemia. TCRdb re-called the reads with MiXCR, one entry per CDR3 protein. Of around 180,000 distinct CDR3 sequences in the sample, 55% to 80% were seen once. The material sequenced was sorted CD4+, CD8+, or CD8+CD57+ T cells (not recorded which) from PBMCs. These receptors were taken from a human donor in good health. CDR3s include the opening cysteine and the closing phenylalanine or tryptophan. Part of the rows lack a size; the others show once, few, many or a class for expanded clones.

TRBV7-9	many	TRBJ2-5	CASSPHGTGQETQYF
TRBV15	-	TRBJ1-3	CATSRDTGLGGNTIYF
TRBV6-4	-	TRBJ1-1	CASSPTGKGTEAFF
TRBV28	-	TRBJ1-4	CASDGQGVNMRFF
TRBV20-1	-	TRBJ2-3	CSARDEDRADTQYF
TRBV24-1	-	TRBJ2-5	CASSTEYGTVEETQYF
TRBV24-1	-	TRBJ2-5	CATSEAGTGGGQETQYF
TRBV6-6	-	TRBJ1-1	CASRSGTQNTEAFF
TRBV7-8	few	TRBJ1-6	CASSPDPGNSPLHF
TRBV10-3	many	TRBJ2-7	CAISESRGGEIYEQYF
TRBV3-1	-	TRBJ2-3	CASSQDPERLEDTQYF
TRBV25-1	few	TRBJ2-3	CASSEWASGGTTDTQYF
TRBV5-1	-	TRBJ2-7	CASSLAMGRDYEQYF
TRBV6-1	many	TRBJ1-2	CASLGGGRFGYTF
TRBV11-2	many	TRBJ1-1	CASSLVGATNTEAFF
TRBV7-2	-	TRBJ2-7	CASSAPGGWYEQYF
TRBV4-1	many	TRBJ2-5	CASSQAPPTAGQIQETQYF
TRBV14	-	TRBJ2-7	CASSQDLAQQYF
TRBV20-1	-	TRBJ2-1	CSAKDPLAGDYNEQFF
TRBV7-9	-	TRBJ2-1	CASSLDSPPFGDRWFF
TRBV12-3/TRBV12-4	-	TRBJ2-5	CASSLGTSGRQETQYF
TRBV24-1	-	TRBJ1-2	CATSDLNDRGLYGYTF
TRBV5-1	-	TRBJ2-7	CASSPHRDEQYF
TRBV5-1	-	TRBJ2-2	CASSLEVGELFF
TRBV7-9	-	TRBJ2-3	CASSLARGRSTDTQYF
TRBV19	-	TRBJ1-3	CAITGSGNTIYF
TRBV24-1	-	TRBJ2-1	CATSVRGQGYNEQFF
TRBV20-1	-	TRBJ2-2	CSARDQGNTGELFF
TRBV5-8	many	TRBJ2-5	CASSLGRVESETQYF
TRBV29-1	-	TRBJ1-2	CSVRDPRHGYTF
TRBV29-1	many	TRBJ2-1	CSVEAKTSGVYNEQFF
TRBV5-4	-	TRBJ1-6	CASSLQGADNSPLHF